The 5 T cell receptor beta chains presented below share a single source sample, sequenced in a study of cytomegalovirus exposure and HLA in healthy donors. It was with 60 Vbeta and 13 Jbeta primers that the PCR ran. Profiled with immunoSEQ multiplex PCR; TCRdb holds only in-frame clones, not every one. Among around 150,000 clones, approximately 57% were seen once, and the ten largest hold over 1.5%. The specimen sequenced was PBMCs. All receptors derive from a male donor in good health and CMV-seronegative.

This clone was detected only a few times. The CDR3 DNA is TGTGCTAGTGGTTTGAGAAGACAGGGGAGGTACTCTAGCACAGATACGCAGTATTTT. This gives the protein CASGLRRQGRYSSTDTQYF. The chain uses TRBV12-5 and TRBJ2-3; 8 bases are shared with TRBD1. CDR1 and CDR2 (germline): LGHNT, FRNRAP. V lost 2 bases and J lost 0; bases outside the gene matches: 13. The CDR3 covers 19 residues.

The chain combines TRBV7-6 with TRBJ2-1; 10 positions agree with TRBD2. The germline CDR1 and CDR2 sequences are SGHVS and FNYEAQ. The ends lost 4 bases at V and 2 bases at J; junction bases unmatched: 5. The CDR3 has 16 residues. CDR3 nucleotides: TGTGCCAGCAGCTCGGATCTAGCGGGGGCCTACAATGAGCAGTTCTTC. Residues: CASSSDLAGAYNEQFF.

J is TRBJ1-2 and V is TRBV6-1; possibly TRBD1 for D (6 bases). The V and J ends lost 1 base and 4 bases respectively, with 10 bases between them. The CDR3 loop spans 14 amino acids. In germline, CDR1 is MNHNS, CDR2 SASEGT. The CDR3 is CASSEGGGGYGYTF. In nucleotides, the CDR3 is TGTGCCAGCAGTGAAGGGGGGGGCGGCTATGGCTACACCTTC.

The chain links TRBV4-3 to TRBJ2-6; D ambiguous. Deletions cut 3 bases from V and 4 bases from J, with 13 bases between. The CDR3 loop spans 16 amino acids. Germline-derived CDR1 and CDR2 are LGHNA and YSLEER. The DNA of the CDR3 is TGCGCCAGCAGCCAGGGTTCTAGTTGGGGGGCCAACGTCCTGACTTTC. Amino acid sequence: CASSQGSSWGANVLTF.

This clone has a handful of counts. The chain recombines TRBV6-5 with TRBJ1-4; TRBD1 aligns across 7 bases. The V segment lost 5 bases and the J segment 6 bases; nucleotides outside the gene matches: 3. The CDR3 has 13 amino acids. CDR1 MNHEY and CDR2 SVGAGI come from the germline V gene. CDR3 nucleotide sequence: TGTGCCAGCAGTGGCGGGACAGATGAAAAACTGTTTTTT. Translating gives CASSGGTDEKLFF.